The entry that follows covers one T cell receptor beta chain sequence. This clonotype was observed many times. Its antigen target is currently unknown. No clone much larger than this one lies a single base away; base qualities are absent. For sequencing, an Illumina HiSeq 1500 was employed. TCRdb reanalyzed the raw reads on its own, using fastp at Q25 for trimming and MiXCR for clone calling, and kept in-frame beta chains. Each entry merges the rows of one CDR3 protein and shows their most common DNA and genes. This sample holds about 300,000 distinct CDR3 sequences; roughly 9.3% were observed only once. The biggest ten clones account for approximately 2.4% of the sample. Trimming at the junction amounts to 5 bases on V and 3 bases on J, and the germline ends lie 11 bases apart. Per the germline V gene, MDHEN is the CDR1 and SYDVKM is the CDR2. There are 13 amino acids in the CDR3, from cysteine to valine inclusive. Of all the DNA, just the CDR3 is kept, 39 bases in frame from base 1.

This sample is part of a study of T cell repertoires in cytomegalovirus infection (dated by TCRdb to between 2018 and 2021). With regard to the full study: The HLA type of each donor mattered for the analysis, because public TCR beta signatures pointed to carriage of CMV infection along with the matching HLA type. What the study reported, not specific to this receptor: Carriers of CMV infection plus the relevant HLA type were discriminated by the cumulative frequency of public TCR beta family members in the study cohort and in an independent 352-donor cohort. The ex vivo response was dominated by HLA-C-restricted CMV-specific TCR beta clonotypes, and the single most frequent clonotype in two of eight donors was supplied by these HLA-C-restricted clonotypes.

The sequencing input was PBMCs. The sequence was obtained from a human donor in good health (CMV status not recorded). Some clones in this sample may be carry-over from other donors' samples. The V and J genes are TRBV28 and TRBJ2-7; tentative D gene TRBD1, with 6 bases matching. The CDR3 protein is CASSPQGNYEQYV. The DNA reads TGTGCCAGCAGTCCACAGGGAAACTACGAGCAGTACGTC.